Below, 29 T cell receptor beta chains from the same sample are listed, as sequenced in a study of monozygotic twins with inflammatory bowel disease. TCRdb processed the 5' RACE reads again and assigns one entry to each CDR3 protein, with no DNA. This listing includes about 440,000 distinct CDR3 sequences. Material: blood. The receptors derive from a human donor with ulcerative colitis or Crohn's disease, or a healthy co-twin of an affected twin (not recorded which).

The chain has TRBV24-1 and TRBJ2-1; TCRdb names TRBD2, which stays unverified in the absence of DNA. Per the germline V gene, CDR1 is KGHDR and CDR2 is SFDVKD. The CDR3 is 17 residues long. CDR3 region: CATSDPFSGRVKNEQFF.

The rearrangement uses TRBV6-1 and TRBJ2-3; the D gene TCRdb calls, TRBD2, cannot be checked with no DNA. CDR1 is MNHNS, CDR2 SASEGT, per germline. This CDR3 is 14 amino acids long. The CDR3 here is CASSPTSSGDTQYF.

The genes are TRBV12-3 or TRBV12-4 and TRBJ1-1; the D call from TCRdb, TRBD1, cannot be confirmed without DNA. The CDR3 runs to 15 residues. The CDR3 spells CASSLGNAGFLEAFF.

V and J are TRBV7-2 and TRBJ1-1. CDR3 length equals 15 residues. Germline CDR1 is SGHTA and CDR2 is FQGNSA. The CDR3 here is CASSLQGLMNTEAFF.

The chain recombines TRBV5-1 with TRBJ1-1. Germline assignment: CDR1 SGHRS and CDR2 YFSETQ. This CDR3 is built from 12 residues. CDR3 region: CASSHDRTEAYF.

The chain uses TRBV18 and TRBJ2-5; TCRdb returns TRBD2, unconfirmable since there is no DNA. The V gene's germline CDR1 is KGHSH and CDR2 LQKENI. This CDR3 has 15 residues. CDR3: CASSPRSGREETQYF.

J is TRBJ1-6 and V is TRBV12-3 or TRBV12-4. CDR3 length: 12 residues. CDR3 residues: CASSLSVFRVFF.

This chain connects TRBV7-2 to TRBJ1-5; absent DNA, TCRdb's TRBD1 call cannot be checked. From germline, CDR1 is SGHTA and CDR2 FQGNSA. The CDR3 totals 15 residues. The CDR3 sequence is CASSLSTTGLQPQHF.

The chain recombines TRBV10-3 with TRBJ2-5; TCRdb calls TRBD1, which cannot be checked without DNA. Germline lookup yields CDR1 ENHRY and CDR2 SYGVKD. The CDR3 runs to 14 residues. CDR3: CAISDRQGSETQYF.

This chain joins TRBV7-2 and TRBJ2-1. Germline values: CDR1 SGHTA, CDR2 FQGNSA. CDR3 size: 14 residues. The CDR3 region is CASSLDHGYNEQFF.

This chain joins TRBV5-1 and TRBJ1-3; TCRdb selects TRBD1, and the lack of DNA leaves this call unchecked. This CDR3 contains 16 residues. CDR1 and CDR2 (germline): SGHRS, YFSETQ. The CDR3 sequence: CASSLQGSGSGNTIYF. Full variable domain (outside the CDR3, taken from reference TRBV5-1 and TRBJ1-3): KAGVTQTPRYLIKTRGQQVTLSCSPISGHRSVSWYQQTPGQGLQFLFEYFSETQRNKGNFPGRFSGRQFSNSRSEMNVSTLELGDSALYLCASSLQGSGSGNTIYFGEGSWLTVV.

V gene TRBV5-1 combines with J gene TRBJ1-1; no DNA is available, so the TRBD1 call from TCRdb remains unchecked. The CDR3 length is 15 residues. The germline gives CDR1 SGHRS, CDR2 YFSETQ. The CDR3 spells CASSRTGTVNTEAFF.

This chain links TRBV9 with TRBJ2-2. Germline V gene lookup returns CDR1 SGDLS and CDR2 YYNGEE. The CDR3 sequence is 15 residues long. The CDR3 here is CASSAFAANTGELFF.

This chain connects TRBV20-1 to TRBJ2-3; the TRBD2 assignment by TCRdb is unverifiable without DNA. The CDR3 sequence is 14 residues long. Germline loops: CDR1 DFQATT, CDR2 SNEGSKA (reference sequence). CDR3 protein: CSASVAGNTDTQYF.

The rearrangement joins TRBV6-1 to TRBJ2-2. Germline lookup yields CDR1 MNHNS and CDR2 SASEGT. The CDR3 spans 13 residues. The CDR3 protein is CASGEGWAGELFF.

The chain uses TRBV5-1 and TRBJ2-1; TCRdb gives TRBD1 as the D gene, but with no DNA this cannot be confirmed. Germline values: CDR1 SGHRS, CDR2 YFSETQ. This CDR3 region has 16 residues. Here the CDR3 reads CASSLDGGGVYNEQFF.

CDR3 residues: CASRSFTDTQYF. The genes are TRBV28 and TRBJ2-3. This CDR3 has 12 amino acids. In germline, CDR1 is MDHEN, CDR2 SYDVKM.

The V and J genes are TRBV3-1 and TRBJ2-1; without DNA, the TCRdb call of TRBD1 cannot be checked. Germline lookup yields CDR1 LGHDT and CDR2 YNNKEL (reference sequence). The CDR3 length is 12 residues. The CDR3 reads CASSPEDRAPFF.

This chain connects TRBV27 to TRBJ2-1; TCRdb's D call of TRBD2 is untestable without DNA. Per germline, CDR1 MNHEY and CDR2 SMNVEV (reference sequence). The CDR3 length is 16 residues. The CDR3 loop reads CASSPDIAGDGDEQFF.

This chain links TRBV9 with TRBJ1-1; TCRdb reports TRBD1, a call that lacks DNA to check it against. This CDR3 spans 15 amino acids. The germline V gene encodes CDR1 SGDLS and CDR2 YYNGEE. CDR3 residues: CASSPWTGGRTEAFF.

The chain employs TRBV5-1 and TRBJ2-2; TCRdb proposes TRBD2, but this gene call is untestable without DNA. The CDR3 contains 15 residues. Germline loops: CDR1 SGHRS, CDR2 YFSETQ. CDR3 loop: CASSYSPRDTGELFF.

This rearrangement joins TRBV29-1 to TRBJ2-1; TCRdb designates TRBD1, a call that cannot be tested without DNA. The CDR3 consists of 14 residues. Germline loops: CDR1 SQVTM, CDR2 ANQGSEA. The CDR3 loop is CSVETGVGGNEQFF.

The rearrangement links TRBV25-1 to TRBJ1-2. The CDR3 consists of 16 residues. The germline V gene encodes CDR1 MGHDK and CDR2 SYGVNS. CDR3 protein: CASSEWSEKPQDGYTF.

V gene TRBV7-3 combines with J gene TRBJ2-2; the D call from TCRdb, TRBD2, cannot be confirmed without DNA. Germline V CDR1 and CDR2: SGHTA, FQGTGA. This CDR3 has 16 residues. CDR3 sequence reads: CASSLQRGGNTGELFF.

The chain recombines TRBV2 with TRBJ2-2; TCRdb gives TRBD2 as the D gene, but with no DNA this cannot be confirmed. The CDR3 has 14 amino acids. Germline V gene lookup returns CDR1 SNHLY and CDR2 FYNNEI. The chain's CDR3 is CASKLAENTGELFF.

The rearrangement joins TRBV27 to TRBJ2-2; TCRdb outputs TRBD2, but without DNA this stays unchecked. This CDR3 has 16 residues. Germline assignment: CDR1 MNHEY and CDR2 SMNVEV (reference sequence). CDR3 sequence reads: CASRAGTSGSNGELFF.

CDR3 region: CASSSPLAGSYNEQFF. The rearrangement joins TRBV28 to TRBJ2-1; the TCRdb call, TRBD2, lacks DNA for checking. Germline V gene lookup returns CDR1 MDHEN and CDR2 SYDVKM. CDR3 size: 16 residues.

The rearrangement uses TRBV4-1 and TRBJ2-1; TCRdb designates TRBD2, a call that cannot be tested without DNA. The CDR3 is made up of 15 amino acids. The germline gives CDR1 MGHRA, CDR2 YSYEKL. CDR3 loop: CASSQGAGGLNEQFF.

The chain is built from TRBV7-2 and TRBJ2-6. CDR1 is SGHTA, CDR2 FQGNSA, per germline. The CDR3 length is 15 residues. The CDR3 here is CASSQSLSGANVLTF.